This T cell receptor (beta chain) originates from a study of T cell changes during pregnancy in multiple sclerosis. CDR1 is ENHRY and CDR2 is SYGVKD in the germline V gene. The germline V and J ends were trimmed by 0 bases and 7 bases, with 22 bases remaining between them. This CDR3 comprises 17 residues. This table comes from immunoSEQ multiplex PCR, and its TCRdb copy is limited to in-frame clones, with some not included. Of some 110,000 clones in the sample, around 93% are singletons; the top ten hold roughly 1.5%. The rearrangement uses TRBV10-3 and TRBJ2-7; possibly TRBD1 for D (5 bases). Source: peripheral blood, taken after pregnancy. This clonotype was sampled from a female donor with multiple sclerosis, enrolled in a pregnancy study. DNA of the CDR3: TGTGCCATCAGTGAGTCTCCACGGTCTAGGGGTCGTGGAGAGCAGTACTTC. This gives the protein CAISESPRSRGRGEQYF.